The count of the clone carrying this T cell receptor (beta chain) is one. The antigen is undetermined. Produced via immunoSEQ multiplex PCR; TCRdb's table is partial and in-frame only. Among under 95,000 clones listed, roughly 90% were seen once. Trimming took off 6 bases at V and 6 bases at J, with 10 bases between the two ends. This CDR3 has 12 amino acids. The data were taken from a study of T cell responses to AZD1222 COVID-19 vaccine. Findings and limits, study-wide: Researchers took repertoire samples only after the peak T cell response had come. At baseline, seropositivity was found in only a handful of AZD1222 recipients. The study found vaccine-associated CD4 TCRs spanning spike, dominant at 160-218 and 743-854.

The chain links TRBV12-3 or TRBV12-4 to TRBJ2-3, with D tentatively TRBD2 (5 bases). The sample in question was peripheral blood, obtained on day 0 of AZD1222 vaccination. The TCR originated in an adult in good health. The CDR3 nucleotides read TGTGCCAGCAGACCGGAGGCGGATACGCAGTATTTT. Protein sequence: CASRPEADTQYF.